The present TCR beta chain was sequenced within a study of cytomegalovirus exposure and HLA in healthy donors. The protocol was immunoSEQ multiplex PCR, while the TCRdb copy is restricted to in-frame clones and leaves out a portion. The top ten hold 13% of the sample, which has 150,000 to 200,000 clones, 84% seen once. Germline loops: CDR1 KGHSH, CDR2 LQKENI. CDR3 length: 15 residues. Losses at the gene ends were 0 bases for V and 4 bases for J; bases not matched to a gene: 5. This chain uses TRBV18 with TRBJ1-2; 7 bases align to TRBD1. The sequence came from a woman aged 30 to 39 in good health and CMV-seropositive. The sample was PBMCs. DNA for the CDR3: TGTGCCAGCTCACCACCGGGGCAGGGGGGCTATGGCTACACCTTC. Translated: CASSPPGQGGYGYTF.